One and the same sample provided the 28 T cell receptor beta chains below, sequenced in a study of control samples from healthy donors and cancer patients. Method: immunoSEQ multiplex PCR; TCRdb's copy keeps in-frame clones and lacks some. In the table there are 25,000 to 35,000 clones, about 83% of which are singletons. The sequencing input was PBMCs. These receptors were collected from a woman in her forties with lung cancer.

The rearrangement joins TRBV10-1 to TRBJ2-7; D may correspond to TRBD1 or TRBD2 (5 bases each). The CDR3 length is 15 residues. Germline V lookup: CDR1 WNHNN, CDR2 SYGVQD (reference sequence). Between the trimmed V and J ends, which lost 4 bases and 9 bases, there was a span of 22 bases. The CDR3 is CASSAVTGTALGQYF. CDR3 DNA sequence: TGCGCCAGCAGTGCCGTCACCGGGACCGCTCTTGGGCAGTACTTC.

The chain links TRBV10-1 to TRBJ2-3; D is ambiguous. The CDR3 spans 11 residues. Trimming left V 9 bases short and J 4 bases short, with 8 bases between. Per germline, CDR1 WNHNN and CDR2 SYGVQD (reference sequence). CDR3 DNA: TGCGCCAGTCCTGCCCCAGATACGCAGTATTTT. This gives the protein CASPAPDTQYF.

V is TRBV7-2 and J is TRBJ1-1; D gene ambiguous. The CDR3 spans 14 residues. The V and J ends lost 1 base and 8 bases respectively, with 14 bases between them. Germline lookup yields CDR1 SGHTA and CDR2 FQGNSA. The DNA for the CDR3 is TGTGCCAGCAGCTTAGGATCGGGCAGGTCCGAAGCTTTCTTT. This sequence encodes CASSLGSGRSEAFF. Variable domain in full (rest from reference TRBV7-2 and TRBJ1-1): GAGVSQSPSNKVTEKGKDVELRCDPISGHTALYWYRQSLGQGLEFLIYFQGNSAPDKSGLPSDRFSAERTGGSVSTLTIQRTQQEDSAVYLCASSLGSGRSEAFFGQGTRLTVV.

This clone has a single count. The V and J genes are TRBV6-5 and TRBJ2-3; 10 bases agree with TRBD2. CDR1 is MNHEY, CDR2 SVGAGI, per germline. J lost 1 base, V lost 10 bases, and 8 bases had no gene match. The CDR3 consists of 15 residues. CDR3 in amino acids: CAIGTSVGGTDTQYF. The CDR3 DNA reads TGTGCCATCGGGACTAGCGTCGGGGGCACAGATACGCAGTATTTT.

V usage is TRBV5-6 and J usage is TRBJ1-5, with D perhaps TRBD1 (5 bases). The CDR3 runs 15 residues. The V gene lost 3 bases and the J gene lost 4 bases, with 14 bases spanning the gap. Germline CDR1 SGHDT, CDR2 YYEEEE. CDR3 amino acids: CASSSYRLGNQPQHF. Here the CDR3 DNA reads TGTGCCAGCAGCTCTTACAGGTTAGGGAATCAGCCCCAGCATTTT. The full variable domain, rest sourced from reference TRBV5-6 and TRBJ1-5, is DAGVTQSPTHLIKTRGQQVTLRCSPKSGHDTVSWYQQALGQGPQFIFQYYEEEERQRGNFPDRFSGHQFPNYSSELNVNALLLGDSALYLCASSSYRLGNQPQHFGDGTRLSIL.

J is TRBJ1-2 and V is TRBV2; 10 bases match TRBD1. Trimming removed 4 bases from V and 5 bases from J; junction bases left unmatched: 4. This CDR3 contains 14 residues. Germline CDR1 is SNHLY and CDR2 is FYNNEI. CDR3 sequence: CASSGQGARYGYTF. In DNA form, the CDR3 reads TGTGCCAGCAGTGGACAGGGGGCACGGTATGGCTACACCTTC.

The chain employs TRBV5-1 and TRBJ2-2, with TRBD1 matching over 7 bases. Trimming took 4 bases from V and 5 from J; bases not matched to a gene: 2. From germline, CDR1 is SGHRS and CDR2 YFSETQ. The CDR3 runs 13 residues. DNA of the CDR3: TGCGCCAGCAGCAGGGACAGAACCGGGGAGCTGTTTTTT. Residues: CASSRDRTGELFF.

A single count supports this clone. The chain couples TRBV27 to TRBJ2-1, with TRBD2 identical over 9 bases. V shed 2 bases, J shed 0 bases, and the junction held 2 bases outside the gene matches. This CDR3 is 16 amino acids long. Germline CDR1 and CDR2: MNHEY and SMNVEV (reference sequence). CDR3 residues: CASSLELAGSYNEQFF. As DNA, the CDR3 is TGTGCCAGCAGTTTAGAACTAGCGGGCTCCTACAATGAGCAGTTCTTC.

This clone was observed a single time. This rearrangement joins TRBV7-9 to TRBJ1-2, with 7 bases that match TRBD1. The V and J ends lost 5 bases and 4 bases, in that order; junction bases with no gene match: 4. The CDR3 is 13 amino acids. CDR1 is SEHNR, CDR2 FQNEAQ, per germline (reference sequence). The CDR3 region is CASSATGTYGYTF. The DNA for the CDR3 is TGTGCCAGCAGCGCGACAGGGACCTATGGCTACACCTTC.

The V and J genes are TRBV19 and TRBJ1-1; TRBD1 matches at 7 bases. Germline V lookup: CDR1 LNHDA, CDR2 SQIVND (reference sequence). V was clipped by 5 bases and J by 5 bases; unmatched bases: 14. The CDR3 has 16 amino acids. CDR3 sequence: CASSAYRGRGGTEAFF. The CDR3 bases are TGTGCCAGTAGTGCCTACAGGGGCCGGGGCGGAACTGAAGCTTTCTTT.

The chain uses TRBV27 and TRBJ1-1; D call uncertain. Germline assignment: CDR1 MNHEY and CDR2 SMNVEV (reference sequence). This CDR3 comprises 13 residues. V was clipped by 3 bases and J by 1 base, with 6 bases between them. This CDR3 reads CASSFIGNTEAFF. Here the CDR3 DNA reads TGTGCCAGCAGTTTCATCGGGAACACTGAAGCTTTCTTT.

CDR3 protein: CASGSTTTHGDEQFF. CDR3 nucleotide sequence: TGTGCTAGTGGTTCTACAACTACCCATGGGGATGAGCAGTTCTTC. The chain recombines TRBV12-5 with TRBJ2-1; D gene ambiguous. With 4 bases removed from V and 8 bases from J, the gap between germline ends came to 18 bases. Germline values: CDR1 LGHNT, CDR2 FRNRAP. This CDR3 contains 15 residues.

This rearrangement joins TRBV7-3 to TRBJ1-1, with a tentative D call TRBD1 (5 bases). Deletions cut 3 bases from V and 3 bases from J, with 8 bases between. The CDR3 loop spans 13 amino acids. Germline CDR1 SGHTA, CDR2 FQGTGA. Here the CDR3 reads CASSFSGDTEAFF. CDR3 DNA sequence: TGTGCCAGCAGCTTTTCGGGGGACACTGAAGCTTTCTTT. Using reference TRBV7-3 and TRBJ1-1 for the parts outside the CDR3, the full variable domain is GAGVSQTPSNKVTEKGKYVELRCDPISGHTALYWYRQSLGQGPEFLIYFQGTGAADDSGLPNDRFFAVRPEGSVSTLKIQRTERGDSAVYLCASSFSGDTEAFFGQGTRLTVV.

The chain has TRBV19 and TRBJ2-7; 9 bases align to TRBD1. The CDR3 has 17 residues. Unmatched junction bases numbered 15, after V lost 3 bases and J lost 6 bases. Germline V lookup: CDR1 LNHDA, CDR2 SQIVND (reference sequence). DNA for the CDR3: TGTGCCAGTAGTATCTCCTACAAGACAGGGGGTTTTTTCGAGCAGTACTTC. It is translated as CASSISYKTGGFFEQYF. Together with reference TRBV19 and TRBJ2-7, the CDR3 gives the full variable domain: DGGITQSPKYLFRKEGQNVTLSCEQNLNHDAMYWYRQDPGQGLRLIYYSQIVNDFQKGDIAEGYSVSREKKESFPLTVTSAQKNPTAFYLCASSISYKTGGFFEQYFGPGTRLTVT.

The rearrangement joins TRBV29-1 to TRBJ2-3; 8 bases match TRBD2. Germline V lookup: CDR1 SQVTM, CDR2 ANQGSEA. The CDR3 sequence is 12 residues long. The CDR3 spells CTGGASTDTQYF. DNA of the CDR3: TGCACGGGGGGGGCCAGCACAGATACGCAGTATTTT.

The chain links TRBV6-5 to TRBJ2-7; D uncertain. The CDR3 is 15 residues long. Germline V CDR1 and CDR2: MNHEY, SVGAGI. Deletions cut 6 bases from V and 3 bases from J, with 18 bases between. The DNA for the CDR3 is TGTGCCAGCAGCCCCGGCCTCCTTAAGGGCTACGAGCAGTACTTC. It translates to CASSPGLLKGYEQYF.

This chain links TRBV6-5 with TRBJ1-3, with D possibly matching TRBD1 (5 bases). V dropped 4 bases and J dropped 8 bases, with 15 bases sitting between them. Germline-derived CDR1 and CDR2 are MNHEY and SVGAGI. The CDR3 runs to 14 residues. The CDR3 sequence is CASSSPGRLDTIYF. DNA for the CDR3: TGTGCCAGCAGTTCCCCGGGACGACTGGACACCATATATTTT.

CDR3 nucleotide sequence: TGTGCCAGCAGCCAAGGCCCGGGACAGGGACAAGAGACCCAGTACTTC. Amino acids: CASSQGPGQGQETQYF. The genes are TRBV3-1 (or the pseudogene TRBV3-2) and TRBJ2-5; 9 bases agree with TRBD1. The CDR3 is 16 residues long. Germline CDR1 is LGHDT and CDR2 is YNNKEL (reference sequence). With V trimmed by 1 base and J by 2 bases, 5 bases remained unmatched.

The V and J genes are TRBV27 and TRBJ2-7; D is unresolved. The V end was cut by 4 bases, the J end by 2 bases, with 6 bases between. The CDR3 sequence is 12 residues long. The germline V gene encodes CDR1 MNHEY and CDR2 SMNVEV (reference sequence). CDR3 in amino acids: CASSSPTYEQYF. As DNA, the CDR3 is TGTGCCAGCAGTTCCCCTACCTACGAGCAGTACTTC.

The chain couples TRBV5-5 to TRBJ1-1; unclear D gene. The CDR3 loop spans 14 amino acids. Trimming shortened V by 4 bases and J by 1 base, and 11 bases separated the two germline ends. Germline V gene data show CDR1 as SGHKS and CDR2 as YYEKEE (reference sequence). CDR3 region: CASSHGPWNTEAFF. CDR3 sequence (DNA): TGTGCCAGCAGCCACGGCCCCTGGAACACTGAAGCTTTCTTT.

This CDR3 is CASSRGSEETQYF. The CDR3 DNA reads TGTGCCAGCTCGCGGGGGAGCGAAGAGACCCAGTACTTC. V and J are TRBV11-2 and TRBJ2-5, with 7 nucleotides matching TRBD2. The CDR3 runs to 13 residues. Germline CDR1 SGHAT, CDR2 FQNNGV. With 8 bases clipped from V and 3 bases from J, the junction kept 6 bases outside the gene matches. Supplemented by reference TRBV11-2 and TRBJ2-5, the full variable domain reads EAGVAQSPRYKIIEKRQSVAFWCNPISGHATLYWYQQILGQGPKLLIQFQNNGVVDDSQLPKDRFSAERLKGVDSTLKIQPAKLEDSAVYLCASSRGSEETQYFGPGTRLLVL.

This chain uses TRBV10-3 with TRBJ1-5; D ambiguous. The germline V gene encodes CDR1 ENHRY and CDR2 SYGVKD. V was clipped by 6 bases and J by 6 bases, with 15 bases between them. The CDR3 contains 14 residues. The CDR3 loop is CAIREDGGGQPQHF. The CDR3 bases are TGTGCCATCAGGGAGGACGGAGGAGGTCAGCCCCAGCATTTT.

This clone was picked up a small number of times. CDR3 protein: CASSLGDRGEPTHYEQYF. CDR3 nucleotide sequence: TGCGCCAGCAGCTTGGGTGACAGGGGAGAACCGACTCACTACGAGCAGTACTTC. The rearrangement links TRBV5-1 to TRBJ2-7, with 8 bases that match TRBD1. The CDR3 loop spans 18 amino acids. J lost 3 bases, V lost 0 bases, and 14 bases had no gene match. Germline CDR1 reads SGHRS; CDR2 reads YFSETQ.

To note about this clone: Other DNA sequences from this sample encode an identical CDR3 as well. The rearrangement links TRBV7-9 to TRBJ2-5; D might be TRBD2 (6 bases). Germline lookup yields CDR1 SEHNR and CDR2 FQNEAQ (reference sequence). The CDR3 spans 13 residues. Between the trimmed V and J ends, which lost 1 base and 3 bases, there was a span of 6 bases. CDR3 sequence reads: CASSLGGEETQYF. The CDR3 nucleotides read TGTGCCAGCAGCTTAGGCGGGGAAGAGACCCAGTACTTC.

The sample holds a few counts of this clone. The CDR3 DNA reads TGTGCCAGCAGTGCAGGGGTGAACACTGAAGCTTTCTTT. Translated: CASSAGVNTEAFF. The chain couples TRBV12-3 or TRBV12-4 to TRBJ1-1; a weak D match, TRBD1 (6 bases). V lost 5 bases to trimming and J lost 0 bases, with 7 bases between them. The CDR3 contains 13 residues.

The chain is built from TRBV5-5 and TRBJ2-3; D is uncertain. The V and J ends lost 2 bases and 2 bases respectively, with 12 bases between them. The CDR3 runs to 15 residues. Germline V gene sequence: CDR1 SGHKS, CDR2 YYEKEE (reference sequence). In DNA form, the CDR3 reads TGTGCCAGCAGCTTCTCCTGGTTCCTCACAGATACGCAGTATTTT. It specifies CASSFSWFLTDTQYF.

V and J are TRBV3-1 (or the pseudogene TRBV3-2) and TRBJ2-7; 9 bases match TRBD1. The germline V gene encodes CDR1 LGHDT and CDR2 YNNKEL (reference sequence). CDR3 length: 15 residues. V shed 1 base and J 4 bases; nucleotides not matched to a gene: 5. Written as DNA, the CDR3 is TGTGCCAGCAGCCAAGTTGGGACAGGGTTTTACGAGCAGTACTTC. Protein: CASSQVGTGFYEQYF.

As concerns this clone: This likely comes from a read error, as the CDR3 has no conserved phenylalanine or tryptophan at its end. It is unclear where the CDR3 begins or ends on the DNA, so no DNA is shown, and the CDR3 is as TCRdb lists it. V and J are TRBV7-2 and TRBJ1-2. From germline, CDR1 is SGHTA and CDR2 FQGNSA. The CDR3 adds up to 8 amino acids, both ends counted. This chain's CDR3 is CASRDGRS.